This record concerns one T cell receptor (beta chain) sequence. Its antigen is currently unknown. The sample is drawn from a study of shared clonotypes between healthy human individuals. The CDR3 loop spans 14 amino acids. Germline V gives CDR1 SGHVS, CDR2 FNYEAQ. Trimming removed 0 bases at V and 1 base at J, with 6 bases between. On sorted subsets, replicate PCRs used about 0.2 ug DNA, or some 27,000 T cell genomes. Sequencing was performed with immunoSEQ multiplex PCR; in TCRdb, only in-frame clones are kept and a portion is missing. The table lists millions of clones, approximately 90% of them singletons. Study results and caveats: In the sorted subsets, rarefaction showed sequencing was incomplete despite large depth.

The specimen was naive CD4+ T cells sorted from blood. Described subset: CD45RA+ positively selected. The clonotype was recovered from a man in his late teens or twenties in good health. V gene TRBV7-6 combines with J gene TRBJ1-1; D uncertain. As DNA, the CDR3 is TGTGCCAGCAGCTTAGCTGTGAGGAACACTGAAGCTTTCTTT. Protein sequence: CASSLAVRNTEAFF. Full variable domain (outside the CDR3, taken from reference TRBV7-6 and TRBJ1-1): GAGVSQSPRYKVTKRGQDVALRCDPISGHVSLYWYRQALGQGPEFLTYFNYEAQQDKSGLPNDRFSAERPEGSISTLTIQRTEQRDSAMYRCASSLAVRNTEAFFGQGTRLTVV.